A selection of T cell receptor beta chains follows, all from one sample in a study of cytomegalovirus exposure and HLA in healthy donors. Clones were read by immunoSEQ multiplex PCR, and TCRdb kept only the in-frame ones, dropping some. The sample records 100,000 to 150,000 clones, 83% being singletons. Sequencing was carried out using PBMCs. Every receptor here comes from a girl aged 2 to 9 in good health and CMV-seronegative. Each CDR3 is given with its conserved first and last residue. Each record gives: V gene, clone size, J gene, D gene, CDR3 protein, CDR3 DNA. D genes are given only for firm matches. The size field is filled for only some rows; it gives once, few, many or a size class.

>TRBV7-2|-|TRBJ2-7|TRBD2
CASSLREGREQYF
TGTGCCAGCAGCCTCAGGGAGGGCCGCGAGCAGTACTTC
>TRBV19|once|TRBJ2-1|-
CASTQGAREQFF
TGTGCCAGTACCCAAGGGGCGAGGGAGCAGTTCTTC
>TRBV11-2|-|TRBJ2-7|TRBD1
CASSLVRTGGVPYEQYF
TGTGCCAGCAGCTTAGTCAGGACAGGGGGCGTCCCCTACGAGCAGTACTTC
>TRBV29-1|-|TRBJ1-2|TRBD1
CSVEADRGPF
TGCAGCGTTGAAGCGGACAGGGGTCCCTTC
>TRBV4-1|few|TRBJ1-5|-
CASSLRDQVNQPQHF
TGCGCCAGCAGCCTTCGAGATCAGGTCAATCAGCCCCAGCATTTT
>TRBV7-9|-|TRBJ1-4|-
CASSPGPYNEKLFF
TGTGCCAGCAGCCCTGGGCCTTATAATGAAAAACTGTTTTTT
>TRBV19|few|TRBJ1-1|TRBD1
CASRDRGLLDTEAFF
TGTGCCAGCAGGGACAGGGGGCTTTTGGACACTGAAGCTTTCTTT
>TRBV4-3|-|TRBJ1-6|-
CASSLDSRQNSPLHF
TGCGCCAGCAGCCTGGACAGCCGGCAGAATTCACCCCTCCACTTT
>TRBV28|-|TRBJ2-5|-
CASSPTSPYKETQYF
TGTGCCAGCAGTCCAACTAGTCCCTACAAAGAGACCCAGTACTTC
>TRBV5-4|once|TRBJ2-3|TRBD2
CASSLVVAGASTDTQYF
TGTGCCAGCAGCTTGGTAGTAGCGGGGGCTAGCACAGATACGCAGTATTTT
>TRBV7-8|-|TRBJ2-7|TRBD1
CASREGTGTYEQYF
TGTGCCAGCCGAGAGGGGACAGGGACCTACGAGCAGTACTTC
>TRBV18|once|TRBJ2-3|TRBD2
CASSPRGLAGGTDTQYF
TGTGCCAGCTCACCAAGAGGACTAGCGGGGGGCACAGATACGCAGTATTTT
>TRBV6-5|-|TRBJ2-7|TRBD1
CASTRARGHEQYF
TGTGCCAGCACCCGAGCGAGGGGGCACGAGCAGTACTTC
>TRBV28|-|TRBJ1-2|-
CASQGSPYGYTF
TGTGCCTCCCAAGGGAGCCCGTATGGCTACACCTTC
>TRBV5-1|-|TRBJ2-1|TRBD2
CASSLASGYNEQFF
TGCGCCAGCAGCTTGGCTAGCGGATACAATGAGCAGTTCTTC
>TRBV30|-|TRBJ2-5|TRBD1
CAWSPSGGWETQYF
TGTGCCTGGAGCCCCTCAGGGGGCTGGGAGACCCAGTACTTC
>TRBV7-2|once|TRBJ2-2|TRBD2
CASSSPRLAANTGELFF
TGTGCCAGCAGCTCCCCAAGACTAGCGGCAAACACCGGGGAGCTGTTTTTT
>TRBV6-5|-|TRBJ2-2|-
CASWGLLGPGELFF
TGTGCCAGTTGGGGACTCCTTGGTCCCGGGGAGCTGTTTTTT
>TRBV28|-|TRBJ2-2|TRBD1
CASSSQRQGHGELFF
TGTGCCAGCAGTTCCCAGAGACAGGGTCACGGGGAGCTGTTTTTT
>TRBV7-9|-|TRBJ2-7|TRBD2
CASSMGASGTYEQYF
TGTGCCAGCAGCATGGGGGCTAGCGGGACATACGAGCAGTACTTC
>TRBV6-5|-|TRBJ2-7|TRBD1
CASSRTGDEQYF
TGTGCCAGCAGCAGGACAGGGGACGAGCAGTACTTC
>TRBV30|-|TRBJ2-5|TRBD2
CAWSALSSGRGQQETQYF
TGTGCCTGGAGTGCCCTCTCTAGCGGGAGGGGCCAGCAAGAGACCCAGTACTTC
>TRBV5-1|-|TRBJ1-1|TRBD1
CASSPIQGSATEAFF
TGCGCCAGCAGCCCTATACAGGGGTCGGCCACTGAAGCTTTCTTT
>TRBV27|-|TRBJ2-7|-
CASSLLGREAYEQYF
TGTGCCAGCAGTTTATTGGGCAGGGAAGCCTACGAGCAGTACTTC
>TRBV2|-|TRBJ1-5|-
CASSVGRTASNQPQHF
TGTGCCAGCAGTGTAGGGCGGACAGCTAGCAATCAGCCCCAGCATTTT
>TRBV7-2|-|TRBJ1-4|TRBD1
CASSARTGWRSTNEKLFF
TGTGCCAGCAGCGCGCGGACAGGGTGGAGGTCAACTAATGAAAAACTGTTTTTT
>TRBV5-4|-|TRBJ2-2|-
CASSPKTGELFF
TGTGCCAGCAGCCCAAAAACCGGGGAGCTGTTTTTT
>TRBV19|-|TRBJ1-2|-
CASSNKGQQNYGYTF
TGTGCCAGTAGCAATAAGGGGCAGCAAAACTATGGCTACACCTTC
>TRBV28|-|TRBJ2-7|-
CASSLRFRVDEQYF
TGTGCCAGCAGTTTGCGGTTTCGTGTTGACGAGCAGTACTTC
>TRBV19|-|TRBJ2-7|TRBD1
CASSIGTGATYEQYF
TGTGCCAGTAGTATAGGTACAGGGGCAACCTACGAGCAGTACTTC
>TRBV4-1|few|TRBJ1-5|-
CASSLTGNQPQHF
TGCGCCAGCAGCCTGACAGGAAATCAGCCCCAGCATTTT
>TRBV7-9|-|TRBJ1-3|-
CASSLAGTSGNTIYF
TGTGCCAGCAGCTTAGCCGGGACATCCGGAAACACCATATATTTT
>TRBV5-6|-|TRBJ2-3|TRBD1
CASSLSTGWADTQYF
TGTGCCAGCAGCCTGTCGACAGGGTGGGCAGATACGCAGTATTTT
>TRBV5-1|-|TRBJ2-5|TRBD2
CASSLGLAEQETQYF
TGCGCCAGCAGCTTAGGACTAGCGGAGCAAGAGACCCAGTACTTC
>TRBV30|few|TRBJ2-5|TRBD2
CAWAREAKETQYF
TGTGCCTGGGCGCGGGAGGCCAAAGAGACCCAGTACTTC
>TRBV7-8|-|TRBJ2-6|TRBD1
CASSFLGQGRSGANVLTF
TGTGCCAGCAGCTTTCTCGGACAGGGGCGATCTGGGGCCAACGTCCTGACTTTC
>TRBV14|-|TRBJ2-7|TRBD1
CASSHPGGTGSEQYF
TGTGCCAGCAGCCACCCTGGAGGGACAGGGTCAGAGCAGTACTTC
>TRBV9|-|TRBJ2-7|-
CASSPGLSAYEQYF
TGTGCCAGCAGCCCCGGACTGTCAGCCTACGAGCAGTACTTC
>TRBV7-2|-|TRBJ1-1|-
CAQRRGNTEAFF
TGTGCCCAAAGGAGAGGGAACACTGAAGCTTTCTTT
>TRBV4-1|few|TRBJ1-1|-
CASSQEGAGMNTEAFF
TGCGCCAGCAGCCAAGAGGGAGCCGGAATGAACACTGAAGCTTTCTTT
>TRBV11-1|-|TRBJ2-5|TRBD2
CASSLAWLAGEETQYF
TGTGCCAGCAGCTTAGCGTGGTTAGCGGGGGAAGAGACCCAGTACTTC
>TRBV15|-|TRBJ1-3|-
CATSRDPGRTGNTIYF
TGTGCCACCAGCAGAGATCCAGGGCGGACTGGAAACACCATATATTTT
>TRBV28|-|TRBJ2-2|-
CASSLWTESNTGELFF
TGTGCCAGCAGCCTGTGGACAGAATCTAACACCGGGGAGCTGTTTTTT
>TRBV2|-|TRBJ1-1|-
CASDLRTEAFF
TGTGCCAGCGATCTGCGCACTGAAGCTTTCTTT
>TRBV5-6|-|TRBJ1-5|TRBD1
CASSRDRGGQPQHF
TGTGCCAGCAGCAGGGACAGGGGAGGTCAGCCCCAGCATTTT
>TRBV6-1|-|TRBJ2-3|TRBD2
CAGRPGGSTDTQYF
TGTGCCGGCCGACCGGGGGGTAGCACAGATACGCAGTATTTT
>TRBV27|-|TRBJ2-4|-
CASRGGVTAEGLAKNIQYF
TGTGCCAGCAGAGGGGGGGTAACGGCGGAGGGGCTAGCCAAAAACATTCAGTACTTC
>TRBV27|-|TRBJ1-1|TRBD1
CASGQGQGLMNTEAFF
TGTGCCAGCGGCCAGGGACAGGGTTTAATGAACACTGAAGCTTTCTTT
>TRBV5-1|-|TRBJ2-1|-
CASSLDRGLAGDEQFF
TGCGCCAGCAGCTTGGACAGGGGGCTAGCGGGAGATGAGCAGTTCTTC
>TRBV5-4|-|TRBJ2-3|-
CASSLEPILSDTQYF
TGTGCCAGCAGCTTGGAGCCTATTCTTTCAGATACGCAGTATTTT